The source of this T cell receptor (beta chain) is a study of blood T cell repertoires in COVID-19 (dated by TCRdb to about 2020). With respect to the entire study: Samples from collaborators originated in the United States, Italy and Spain and spanned both the acute and convalescent phases of COVID-19. A freely available public database, intended as a resource for researchers studying the immune response to SARS-CoV-2, is where the repertoires were released. Nearly every sample came with metadata listing a de-identified subject ID, COVID-19 status, age in years and sex. The prospective study material was composed of cDNA or gDNA derived from T cells, B-cell-depleted T cells, or PBMCs. Where HLA class I and class II types were available, the types were taken from metadata supplied by the sample provider, not from assay-based typing. Subjects who had been exposed to COVID-19, were actively infected with it, or had recovered from it provided the deeply sampled blood TCRbeta repertoires that made up the dataset. The samples were drawn from the first 160 participants of the ongoing ImmuneRACE study and from 1,200 or so subjects provided by 6 global collaborators. Overall results and qualifications from the work: How much clinical and demographic metadata was included differed by source and by participant, and the metadata was provided uncurated.

Trimming costs V 3 bases and J 3 bases, and their ends lie 14 bases apart. CDR1 and CDR2 (SGHTA, FQGNSA) derive from the germline V gene. The CDR3 spans 15 residues, from the cysteine through the phenylalanine. The read is trimmed to its CDR3 DNA, 45 bases read in frame from base 1. The immunoSEQ Assay, a bias-controlled multiplex PCR, was used to amplify TCRbeta CDR3 regions from genomic DNA. Per the authors' processing: Within the assay, amplification of reference gene primers was used to estimate how many nucleated cells each sample contained. Sequence reads were collapsed and filtered to measure the absolute abundance of every unique TCRbeta CDR3 rearrangement. For each sample, productive Simpson clonality was calculated by taking the square root of Simpson's diversity index across productive rearrangements. The source is immuneACCESS, and TCRdb retained only in-frame sequences with V and J called. Part of the clones is not carried over; for the studies checked, unresolved V genes explain less than half of this, and the remainder is unexplained. V, J and clone size were drawn from that table, and D and trimming were deduced from the DNA. The sample table lists more than 150,000 clones, around 80% of them with a count of one. The ten largest clonotypes hold about an eighth of the sample.

Enrolling through a virtual design, the prospective study's participants ranged in age from roughly 18 to 89 years and lived across some 23 United States geographic areas. In the prospective study, cohorts were assigned on the basis of participant-reported clinical history obtained from a screening survey and a study questionnaire. Exposed participants were defined as having been in contact with someone with a PCR-confirmed or clinician-diagnosed COVID-19 case within 2 weeks of study entry. In the prospective study, whole blood, serum and a nasopharyngeal or oropharyngeal swab were collected from each participant by mobile phlebotomists. Additional blood draws and questionnaires over an approximately 2-month period could optionally be provided by prospective study participants. Before DNA extraction, prospective study blood samples were shipped either frozen or at room temperature. In regard to this clone: Its specific antigen is unknown. No base qualities exist here, and no much larger clone lies one base off it.

The sequenced material came from PBMCs or T cells enriched from blood (not recorded which). The rearrangement joined TRBV7-2 to TRBJ1-2; there is no confident call for the D gene. The source of this sequence is a man between 60 and 70 years old who had been exposed to COVID-19. The nucleotide sequence is given as TGTGCCAGCAGCTTCAGGACTGCGGAGTACTATGGCTACACCTTC. Its translation reads: CASSFRTAEYYGYTF.